This T cell receptor (beta chain) was recovered during a study of molecular identifiers for immune sequencing clone quantification. On the study more broadly: For replicates, RNA isolated from approximately 20,000 or 100,000 naive CD8 cells was divided into five portions, of which four were sequenced. Study results and caveats: The study found clones above 20 RNA copies held over 98% of effector molecules and under 1% in naive cells.

This CDR3 spans 16 amino acids. Germline CDR1 SGHRS, CDR2 YFSETQ. The ends lost 3 bases at V and 5 bases at J; junction bases unmatched: 12. A single record per CDR3 protein comes from TCRdb applying MiXCR to the PCR reads. In the table there are under 800,000 distinct CDR3 sequences, over 25% of which are singletons. This clonotype was counted ten times or more. Its antigen is not identified. Sorting was used to obtain naive CD8 T cells (CD8+CD4-CCR7+CD45RA+). The receptor was isolated from a human donor in good health. Some libraries in this study had Jurkat cell RNA spiked in. The rearrangement uses TRBV5-1 and TRBJ2-3; 7 nucleotides line up with TRBD1. Sequencing was done on a sample of naive CD8+ T cells from blood, with Jurkat cell RNA spiked in. The subset denotes: FACS-sorted CD8+CD4-CCR7+CD45RA+ naive T cells. CDR3 region: CASSSGQTRLVDTQYF. In DNA, the CDR3 is TGCGCCAGCAGCTCGGGACAGACACGTTTAGTAGATACGCAGTATTTT. Drawing the rest from reference TRBV5-1 and TRBJ2-3, the complete variable domain is KAGVTQTPRYLIKTRGQQVTLSCSPISGHRSVSWYQQTPGQGLQFLFEYFSETQRNKGNFPGRFSGRQFSNSRSEMNVSTLELGDSALYLCASSSGQTRLVDTQYFGPGTRLTVL.